This entry concerns a single T cell receptor beta chain. This sample is drawn from a study of chemoradiotherapy in HPV16-positive cancers. This table comes from immunoSEQ multiplex PCR, and its TCRdb copy is limited to in-frame clones, with some not included. Here the sample spans about 2,500 clones, 85% to 90% being singletons. Germline-derived CDR1 and CDR2 are MNHEY and SVGAGI. Deletions cut 6 bases from V and 7 bases from J, with 13 bases between. The CDR3 sequence is 14 residues long. This chain joins TRBV6-5 and TRBJ1-6; D is unresolved. The specimen was tumor tissue, collected from a patient who underwent chemoradiotherapy. The clonotype comes from a human donor with HPV-associated anogenital cancer. The CDR3 sequence is CASSRTEINSPLHF. For the CDR3, the DNA is TGTGCCAGCAGCAGGACCGAAATAAATTCACCCCTCCACTTT.